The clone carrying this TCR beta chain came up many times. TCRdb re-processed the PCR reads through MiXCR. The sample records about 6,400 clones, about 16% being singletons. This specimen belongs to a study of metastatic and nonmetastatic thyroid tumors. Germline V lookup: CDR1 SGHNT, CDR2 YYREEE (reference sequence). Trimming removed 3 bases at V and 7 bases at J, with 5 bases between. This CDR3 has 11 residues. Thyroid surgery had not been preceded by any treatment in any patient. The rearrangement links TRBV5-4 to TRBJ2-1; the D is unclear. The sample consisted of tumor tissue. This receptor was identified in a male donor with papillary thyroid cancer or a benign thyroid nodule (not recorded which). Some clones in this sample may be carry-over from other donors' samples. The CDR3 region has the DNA TGTGCCAGCAGCTGGGGAAATGAGCAGTTCTTC. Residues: CASSWGNEQFF.